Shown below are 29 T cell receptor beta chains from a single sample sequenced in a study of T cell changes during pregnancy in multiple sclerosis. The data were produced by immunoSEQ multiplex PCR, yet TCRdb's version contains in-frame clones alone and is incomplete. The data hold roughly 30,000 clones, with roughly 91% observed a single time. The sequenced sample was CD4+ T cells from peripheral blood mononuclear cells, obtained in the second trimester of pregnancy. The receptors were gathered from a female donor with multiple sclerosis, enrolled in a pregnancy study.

CDR3: CASSGEPFYEQYF. The CDR3 region has the DNA TGTGCCAGTTCCGGGGAGCCCTTCTACGAGCAGTACTTC. The genes are TRBV19 and TRBJ2-7; D is perhaps TRBD2 (5 bases). The CDR3 has 13 residues. Trimming stripped 8 bases from V and 3 bases from J, with 14 bases between. The germline gives CDR1 LNHDA, CDR2 SQIVND (reference sequence).

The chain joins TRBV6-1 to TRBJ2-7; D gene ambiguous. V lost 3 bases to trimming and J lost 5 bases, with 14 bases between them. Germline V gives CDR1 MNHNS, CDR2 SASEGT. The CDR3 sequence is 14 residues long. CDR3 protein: CASSDSQMFHEQYF. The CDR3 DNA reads TGTGCCAGCAGTGACTCGCAGATGTTCCACGAGCAGTACTTC.

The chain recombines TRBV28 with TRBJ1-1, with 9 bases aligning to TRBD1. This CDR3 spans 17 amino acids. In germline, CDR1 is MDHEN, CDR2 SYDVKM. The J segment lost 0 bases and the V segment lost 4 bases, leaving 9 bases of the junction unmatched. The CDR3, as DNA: TGTGCCAGCAGTTCTCCGGGACAGGGACAAATGAACACTGAAGCTTTCTTT. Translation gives CASSSPGQGQMNTEAFF.

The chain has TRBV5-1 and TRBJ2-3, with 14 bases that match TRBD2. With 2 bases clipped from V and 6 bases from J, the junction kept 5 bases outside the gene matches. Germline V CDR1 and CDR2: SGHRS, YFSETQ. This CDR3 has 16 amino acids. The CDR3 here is CASSLRGLAGVDTQYF. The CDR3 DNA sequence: TGCGCCAGCAGCTTAAGGGGACTAGCGGGAGTGGATACGCAGTATTTT.

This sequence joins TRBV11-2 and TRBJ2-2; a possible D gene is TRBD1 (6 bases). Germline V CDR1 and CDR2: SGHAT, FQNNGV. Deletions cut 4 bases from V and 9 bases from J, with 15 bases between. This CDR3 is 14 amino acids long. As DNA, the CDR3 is TGTGCCAGCAGCTCGCCAAAACAGGGTCGGGAGCTGTTTTTT. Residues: CASSSPKQGRELFF.

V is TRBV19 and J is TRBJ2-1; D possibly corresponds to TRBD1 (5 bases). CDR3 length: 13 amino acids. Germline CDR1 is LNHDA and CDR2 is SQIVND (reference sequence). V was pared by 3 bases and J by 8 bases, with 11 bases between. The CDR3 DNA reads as TGTGCCAGTAGTATTGGTCAGGGCTATGAGCAGTTCTTC. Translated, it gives CASSIGQGYEQFF. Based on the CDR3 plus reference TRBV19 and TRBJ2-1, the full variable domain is DGGITQSPKYLFRKEGQNVTLSCEQNLNHDAMYWYRQDPGQGLRLIYYSQIVNDFQKGDIAEGYSVSREKKESFPLTVTSAQKNPTAFYLCASSIGQGYEQFFGPGTRLTVL.

CDR3 sequence reads: CASSSPWGLANEQYF. DNA of the CDR3: TGTGCCAGCAGTTCACCGTGGGGACTAGCGAACGAGCAGTACTTC. The V call is TRBV6-1, the J call TRBJ2-7; 10 nucleotides line up with TRBD2. J gave up 5 bases and V 5 bases, and 9 bases lay outside the gene matches. The germline V gene encodes CDR1 MNHNS and CDR2 SASEGT. The CDR3 has 15 residues.

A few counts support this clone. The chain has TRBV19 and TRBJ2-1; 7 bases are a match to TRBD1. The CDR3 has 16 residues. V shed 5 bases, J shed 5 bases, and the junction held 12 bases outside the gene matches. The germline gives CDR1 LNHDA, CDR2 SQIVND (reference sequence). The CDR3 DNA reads TGTGCCAGTAGTCCGCGAAAACCGGGACAGAACAATGAGCAGTTCTTC. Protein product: CASSPRKPGQNNEQFF.

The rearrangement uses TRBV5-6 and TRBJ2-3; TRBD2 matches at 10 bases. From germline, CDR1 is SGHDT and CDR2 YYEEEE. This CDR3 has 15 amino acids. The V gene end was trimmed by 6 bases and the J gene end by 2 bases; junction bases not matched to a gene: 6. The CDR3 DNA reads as TGTGCCAGCAATCGCGGACTAGCGGACACAGATACGCAGTATTTT. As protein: CASNRGLADTDTQYF. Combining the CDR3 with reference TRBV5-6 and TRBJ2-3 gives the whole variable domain DAGVTQSPTHLIKTRGQQVTLRCSPKSGHDTVSWYQQALGQGPQFIFQYYEEEERQRGNFPDRFSGHQFPNYSSELNVNALLLGDSALYLCASNRGLADTDTQYFGPGTRLTVL.

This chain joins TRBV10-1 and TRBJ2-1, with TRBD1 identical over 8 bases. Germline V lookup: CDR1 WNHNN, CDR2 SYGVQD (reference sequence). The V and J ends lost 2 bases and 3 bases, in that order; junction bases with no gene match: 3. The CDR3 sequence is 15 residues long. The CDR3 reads CASSEPGTGYNEQFF. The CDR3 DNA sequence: TGCGCCAGCAGTGAGCCCGGGACAGGCTACAATGAGCAGTTCTTC.

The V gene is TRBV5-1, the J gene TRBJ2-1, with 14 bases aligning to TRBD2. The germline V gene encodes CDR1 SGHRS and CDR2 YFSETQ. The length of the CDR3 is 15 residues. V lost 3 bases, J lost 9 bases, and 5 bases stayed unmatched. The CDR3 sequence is CASSSGLAGVGEQFF. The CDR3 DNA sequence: TGCGCCAGCAGCTCGGGACTAGCGGGAGTCGGTGAGCAGTTCTTC.

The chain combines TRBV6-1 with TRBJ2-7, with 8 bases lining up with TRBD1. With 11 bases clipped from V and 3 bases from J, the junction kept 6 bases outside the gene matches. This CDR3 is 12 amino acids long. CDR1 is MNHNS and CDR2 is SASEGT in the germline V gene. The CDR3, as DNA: TGTGCCGGCCGGGACAGGAACTACGAGCAGTACTTC. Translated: CAGRDRNYEQYF.

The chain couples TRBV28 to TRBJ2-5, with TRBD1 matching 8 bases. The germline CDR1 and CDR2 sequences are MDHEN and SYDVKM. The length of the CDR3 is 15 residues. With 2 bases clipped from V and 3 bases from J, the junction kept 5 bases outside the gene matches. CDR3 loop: CASSLRQGKEETQYF. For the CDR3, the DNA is TGTGCCAGCAGTTTAAGACAGGGGAAGGAAGAGACCCAGTACTTC.

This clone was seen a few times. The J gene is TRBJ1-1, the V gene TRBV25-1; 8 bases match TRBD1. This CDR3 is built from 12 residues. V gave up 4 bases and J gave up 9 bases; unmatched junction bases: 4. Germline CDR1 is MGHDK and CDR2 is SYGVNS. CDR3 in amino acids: CASSGSRGQAFF. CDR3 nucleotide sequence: TGTGCCAGCAGTGGTTCCAGGGGGCAAGCTTTCTTT.

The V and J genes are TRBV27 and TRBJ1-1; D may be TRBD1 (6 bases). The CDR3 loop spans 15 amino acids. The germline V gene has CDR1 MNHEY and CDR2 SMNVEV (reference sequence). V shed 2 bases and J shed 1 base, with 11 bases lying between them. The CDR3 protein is CASSLNRVANTEAFF. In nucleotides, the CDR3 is TGTGCCAGCAGTTTAAACAGGGTTGCGAACACTGAAGCTTTCTTT.

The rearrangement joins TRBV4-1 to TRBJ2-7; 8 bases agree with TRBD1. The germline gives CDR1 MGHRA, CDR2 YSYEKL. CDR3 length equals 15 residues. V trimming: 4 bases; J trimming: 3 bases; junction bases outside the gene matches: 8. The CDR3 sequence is CASSRDRGQIYEQYF. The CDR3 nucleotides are TGCGCCAGCAGCCGAGACAGGGGACAAATCTACGAGCAGTACTTC.

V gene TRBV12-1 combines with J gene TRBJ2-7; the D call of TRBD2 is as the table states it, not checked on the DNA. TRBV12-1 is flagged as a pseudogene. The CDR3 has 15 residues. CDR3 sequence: CASSFPGPREYEQYF. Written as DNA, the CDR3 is TGTGCCAGCAGCTTCCCAGGACCTCGGGAATACGAGCAGTACTTC.

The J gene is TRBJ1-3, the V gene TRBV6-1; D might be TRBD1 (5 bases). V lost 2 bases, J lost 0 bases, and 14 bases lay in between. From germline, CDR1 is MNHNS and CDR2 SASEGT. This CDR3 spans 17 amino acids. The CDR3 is CASSEFPTGSSGNTIYF. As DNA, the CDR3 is TGTGCCAGCAGTGAATTTCCCACAGGCTCCTCTGGAAACACCATATATTTT.

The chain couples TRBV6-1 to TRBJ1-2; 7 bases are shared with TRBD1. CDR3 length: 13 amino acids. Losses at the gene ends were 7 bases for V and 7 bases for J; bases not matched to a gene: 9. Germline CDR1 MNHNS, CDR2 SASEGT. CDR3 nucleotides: TGTGCCAGCAAGGTGGGGACAGTGCTTGGCTACACCTTC. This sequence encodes CASKVGTVLGYTF.

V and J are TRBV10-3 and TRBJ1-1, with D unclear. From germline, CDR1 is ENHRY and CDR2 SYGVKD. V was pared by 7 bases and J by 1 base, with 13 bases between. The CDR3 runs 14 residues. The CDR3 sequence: CAITSGSANTEAFF. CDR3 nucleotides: TGTGCCATCACCTCGGGGTCAGCGAACACTGAAGCTTTCTTT.

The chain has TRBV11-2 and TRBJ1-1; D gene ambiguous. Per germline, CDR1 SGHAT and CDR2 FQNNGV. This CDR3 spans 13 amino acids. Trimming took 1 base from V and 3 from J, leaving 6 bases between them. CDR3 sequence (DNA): TGTGCCAGCAGCTTAGTTCAATACACTGAAGCTTTCTTT. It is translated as CASSLVQYTEAFF.

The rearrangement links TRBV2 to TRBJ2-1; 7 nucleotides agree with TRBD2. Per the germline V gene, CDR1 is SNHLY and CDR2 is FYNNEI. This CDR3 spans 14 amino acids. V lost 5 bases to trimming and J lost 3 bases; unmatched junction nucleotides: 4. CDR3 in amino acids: CASSTGLGYNEQFF. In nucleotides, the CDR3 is TGTGCCAGCAGTACTGGACTAGGCTACAATGAGCAGTTCTTC.

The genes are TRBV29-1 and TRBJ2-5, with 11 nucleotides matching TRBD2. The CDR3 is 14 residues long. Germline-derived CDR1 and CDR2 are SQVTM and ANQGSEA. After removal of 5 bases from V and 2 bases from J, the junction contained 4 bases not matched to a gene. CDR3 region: CSVSLAGGQETQYF. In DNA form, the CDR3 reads TGCAGCGTTTCCCTAGCGGGGGGACAAGAGACCCAGTACTTC.

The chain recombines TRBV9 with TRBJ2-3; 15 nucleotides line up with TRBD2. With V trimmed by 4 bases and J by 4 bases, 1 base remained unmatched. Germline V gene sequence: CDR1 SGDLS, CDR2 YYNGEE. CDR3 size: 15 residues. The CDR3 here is CASSWTSGRADTQYF. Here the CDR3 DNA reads TGTGCCAGCAGCTGGACTAGCGGGAGGGCAGATACGCAGTATTTT.

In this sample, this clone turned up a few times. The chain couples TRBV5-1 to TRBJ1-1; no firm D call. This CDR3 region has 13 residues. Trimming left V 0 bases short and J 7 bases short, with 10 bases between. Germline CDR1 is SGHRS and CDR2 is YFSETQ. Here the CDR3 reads CASSLAGLSEAFF. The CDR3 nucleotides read TGCGCCAGCAGCTTGGCTGGGCTCAGTGAAGCTTTCTTT.

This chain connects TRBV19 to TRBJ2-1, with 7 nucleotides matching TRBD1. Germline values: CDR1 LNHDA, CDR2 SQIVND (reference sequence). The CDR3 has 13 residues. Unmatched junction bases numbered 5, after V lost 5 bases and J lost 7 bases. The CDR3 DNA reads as TGTGCCAGTAGTTGGGCAGGGGGAAATGAGCAGTTCTTC. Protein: CASSWAGGNEQFF.

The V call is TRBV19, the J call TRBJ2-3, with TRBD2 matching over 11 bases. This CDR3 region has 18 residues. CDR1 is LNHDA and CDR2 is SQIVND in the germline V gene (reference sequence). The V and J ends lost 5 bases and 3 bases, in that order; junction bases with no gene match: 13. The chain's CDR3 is CASSPYPLAGVGTDTQYF. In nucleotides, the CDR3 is TGTGCCAGTAGTCCGTACCCACTAGCGGGAGTTGGGACAGATACGCAGTATTTT.

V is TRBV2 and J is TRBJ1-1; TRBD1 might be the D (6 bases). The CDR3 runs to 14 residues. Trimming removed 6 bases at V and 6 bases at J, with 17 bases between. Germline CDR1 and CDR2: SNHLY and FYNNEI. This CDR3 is CASRPQGPSPEAFF. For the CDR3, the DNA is TGTGCCAGCAGACCACAGGGACCGAGTCCTGAAGCTTTCTTT. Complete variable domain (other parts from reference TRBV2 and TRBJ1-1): EPEVTQTPSHQVTQMGQEVILRCVPISNHLYFYWYRQILGQKVEFLVSFYNNEISEKSEIFDDQFSVERPDGSNFTLKIRSTKLEDSAMYFCASRPQGPSPEAFFGQGTRLTVV.

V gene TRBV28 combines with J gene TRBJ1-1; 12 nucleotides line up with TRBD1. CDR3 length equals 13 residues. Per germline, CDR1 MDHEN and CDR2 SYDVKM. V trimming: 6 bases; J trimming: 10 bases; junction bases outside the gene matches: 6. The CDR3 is CASRTGTGGVAFF. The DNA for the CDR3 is TGTGCCAGCAGAACCGGGACAGGGGGCGTAGCTTTCTTT. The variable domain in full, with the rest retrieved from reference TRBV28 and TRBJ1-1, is DVKVTQSSRYLVKRTGEKVFLECVQDMDHENMFWYRQDPGLGLRLIYFSYDVKMKEKGDIPEGYSVSREKKERFSLILESASTNQTSMYLCASRTGTGGVAFFGQGTRLTVV.